This record covers a single T cell receptor beta chain. The CDR3 is 17 amino acids. Germline-derived CDR1 and CDR2 are KGHDR and SFDVKD. After removal of 3 bases from V and 4 bases from J, the junction contained 7 bases not matched to a gene. The data originate from a study of blood T cell repertoires in COVID-19. Across the study: Sites in the United States, Italy and Spain provided acute and convalescent COVID-19 samples. T cells, B-cell-depleted T cells, or PBMCs provided the cDNA or gDNA that served as material.

Per the study methods: Estimates of nucleated cell counts were drawn from the amplification of reference gene primers. Assay used: immunoSEQ multiplex PCR; TCRdb lists only in-frame clones, some missing. The V and J calls and clone size were taken over from that table, and D and trimming were inferred from the DNA. Of about 76,000 clones in the sample, roughly nine tenths are singletons; the top ten hold about a tenth. The receptor comes from a human donor in a cohort sampled during active COVID-19. The genes are TRBV24-1 and TRBJ2-3; 12 nucleotides agree with TRBD1. Sequenced input: peripheral blood. The CDR3, as DNA: TGTGCCACCAGTGATCCCCGGGACAGGGGGCCGGCAGATACGCAGTATTTT. Translating gives CATSDPRDRGPADTQYF.